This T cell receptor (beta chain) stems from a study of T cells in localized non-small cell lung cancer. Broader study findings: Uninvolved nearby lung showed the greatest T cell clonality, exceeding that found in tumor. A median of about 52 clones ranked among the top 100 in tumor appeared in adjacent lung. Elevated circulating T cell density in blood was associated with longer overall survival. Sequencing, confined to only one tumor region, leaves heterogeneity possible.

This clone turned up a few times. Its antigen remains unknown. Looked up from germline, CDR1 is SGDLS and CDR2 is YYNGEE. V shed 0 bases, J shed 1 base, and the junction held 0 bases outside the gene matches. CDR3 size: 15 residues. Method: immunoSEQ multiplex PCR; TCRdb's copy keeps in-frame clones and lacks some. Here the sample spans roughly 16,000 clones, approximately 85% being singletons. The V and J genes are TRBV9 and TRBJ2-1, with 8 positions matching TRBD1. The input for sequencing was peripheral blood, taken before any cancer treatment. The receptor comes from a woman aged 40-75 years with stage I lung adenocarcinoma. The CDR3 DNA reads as TGTGCCAGCAGCGTAGGACAGGGGTCCTACAATGAGCAGTTCTTC. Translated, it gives CASSVGQGSYNEQFF.